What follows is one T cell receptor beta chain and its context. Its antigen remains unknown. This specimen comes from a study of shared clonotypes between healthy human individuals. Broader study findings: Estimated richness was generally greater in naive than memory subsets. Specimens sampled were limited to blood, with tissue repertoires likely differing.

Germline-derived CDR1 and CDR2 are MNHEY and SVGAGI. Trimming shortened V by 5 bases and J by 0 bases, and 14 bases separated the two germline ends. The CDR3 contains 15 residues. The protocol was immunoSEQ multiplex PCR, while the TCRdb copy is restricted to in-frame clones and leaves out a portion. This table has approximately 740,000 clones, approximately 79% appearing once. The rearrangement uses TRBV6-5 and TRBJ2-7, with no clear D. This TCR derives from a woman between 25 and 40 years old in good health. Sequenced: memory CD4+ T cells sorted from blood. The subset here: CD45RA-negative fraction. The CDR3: CASSPSPPSSYEQYF. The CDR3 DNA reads TGTGCCAGCAGTCCCTCCCCGCCGAGCTCCTACGAGCAGTACTTC.